The 21 T cell receptor beta chains below come from one sample, sequenced in a study of blood T cell repertoires in COVID-19. The protocol was immunoSEQ multiplex PCR, while the TCRdb copy is restricted to in-frame clones and leaves out a portion. The data show 200,000 to 300,000 clones, around 83% seen once. The sequencing input was peripheral blood. Receptors were obtained from a middle-aged man who had recovered from COVID-19.

The count of this clone is one. This sequence joins TRBV9 and TRBJ2-7; D is unresolved. Looked up from germline, CDR1 is SGDLS and CDR2 is YYNGEE. The CDR3 totals 14 residues. The V gene lost 1 base and the J gene lost 2 bases, with 10 bases spanning the gap. This CDR3 reads CASSVLEFPYEQYF. The CDR3 DNA reads TGTGCCAGCAGCGTATTGGAGTTTCCCTACGAGCAGTACTTC. Supplemented by reference TRBV9 and TRBJ2-7, the full variable domain reads DSGVTQTPKHLITATGQRVTLRCSPRSGDLSVYWYQQSLDQGLQFLIQYYNGEERAKGNILERFSAQQFPDLHSELNLSSLELGDSALYFCASSVLEFPYEQYFGPGTRLTVT.

This chain links TRBV2 with TRBJ1-2; 9 bases match TRBD1. V lost 6 bases to trimming and J lost 4 bases; unmatched junction nucleotides: 3. This CDR3 spans 13 amino acids. Germline CDR1 is SNHLY and CDR2 is FYNNEI. For the CDR3, the DNA is TGTGCCAGCAGGGGGGACAGGGTCTATGGCTACACCTTC. It specifies CASRGDRVYGYTF.

The rearrangement links TRBV19 to TRBJ1-3, with D uncertain. V lost 7 bases and J 0 bases, leaving 7 bases between the germline ends. The CDR3 consists of 13 residues. CDR1 is LNHDA and CDR2 is SQIVND in the germline V gene (reference sequence). As DNA, the CDR3 is TGTGCCAGTACGCGAAACTCTGGAAACACCATATATTTT. Translating gives CASTRNSGNTIYF.

The chain has TRBV29-1 and TRBJ2-3; D unresolved. The CDR3 consists of 10 residues. The V end was cut by 4 bases, the J end by 4 bases, with 3 bases between. Germline V gives CDR1 SQVTM, CDR2 ANQGSEA. The DNA of the CDR3 is TGCAGCGTTGTATCAGATACGCAGTATTTT. Translating gives CSVVSDTQYF.

This chain connects TRBV2 to TRBJ2-1, with a possible D match to TRBD1 (5 bases). CDR3 length equals 12 residues. The V gene's germline CDR1 is SNHLY and CDR2 FYNNEI. The V and J ends lost 6 bases and 7 bases respectively, with 10 bases between them. In nucleotides, the CDR3 is TGTGCCAGCAGGCCTTACAGGAATGAGCAGTTCTTC. As protein: CASRPYRNEQFF.

This clone was detected only once. The chain couples TRBV4-1 to TRBJ1-2; unclear D gene. The CDR3 spans 14 residues. V was shortened by 0 bases and J by 8 bases, with 13 bases between the two germline ends. Germline values: CDR1 MGHRA, CDR2 YSYEKL. The DNA of the CDR3 is TGCGCCAGCAGCCAAGATGGTCGGGTGGAGGGCTACACCTTC. This gives the protein CASSQDGRVEGYTF.

The chain combines TRBV21-1 with TRBJ2-2; TRBD1 is taken as the D call from the table, unchecked against the DNA. TRBV21-1 is labeled a pseudogene. The CDR3 has 19 residues. The CDR3 protein is CASSKVRDNQMQITGELFF. The CDR3 coding sequence is TGTGCCAGCAGCAAAGTACGAGACAATCAAATGCAAATCACCGGGGAGCTGTTTTTT.

This clone has a handful of counts. The chain carries TRBV20-1 and TRBJ2-3; no clear D. The germline CDR1 and CDR2 sequences are DFQATT and SNEGSKA (reference sequence). V was pared by 3 bases and J by 5 bases, with 12 bases between. The length of the CDR3 is 13 residues. Here the CDR3 DNA reads TGCAGTGCTAGTGATCCGGGTAAAGATACGCAGTATTTT. This gives the protein CSASDPGKDTQYF.

This clone was detected only once. J is TRBJ2-1 and V is TRBV4-3, with TRBD2 identical over 8 bases. This CDR3 has 15 amino acids. Germline V gene sequence: CDR1 LGHNA, CDR2 YSLEER. Trimming at V came to 1 base and at J to 2 bases, leaving 1 base not matched to a gene. CDR3 region: CASSQAGGTYNEQFF. Here the CDR3 DNA reads TGCGCCAGCAGCCAAGCGGGAGGGACCTACAATGAGCAGTTCTTC.

The V and J genes are TRBV5-4 and TRBJ2-7; 8 positions match TRBD2. CDR3 size: 15 residues. Germline V gene data show CDR1 as SGHNT and CDR2 as YYREEE (reference sequence). The V gene end was trimmed by 2 bases and the J gene end by 2 bases; junction bases not matched to a gene: 6. CDR3 loop: CASSFFGRETYEQYF. The CDR3 region has the DNA TGTGCCAGCAGCTTCTTCGGGAGGGAAACCTACGAGCAGTACTTC.

The chain joins TRBV18 to TRBJ2-7, with 9 bases that match TRBD1. The trim removed 4 bases at V and 6 bases at J, leaving 1 base unmatched. Germline-derived CDR1 and CDR2 are KGHSH and LQKENI. CDR3 length: 12 amino acids. The CDR3 coding sequence is TGTGCCAGCTCACTGGACAGGGGCGAGCAGTACTTC. Protein: CASSLDRGEQYF.

The rearrangement uses TRBV19 and TRBJ1-5; 9 nucleotides align to TRBD1. Per the germline V gene, CDR1 is LNHDA and CDR2 is SQIVND (reference sequence). This CDR3 region has 15 residues. The ends lost 3 bases at V and 6 bases at J; junction bases unmatched: 6. CDR3 coding DNA: TGTGCCAGTAGTATCCGCGACAGGGGGGGTCAGCCCCAGCATTTT. It yields the protein CASSIRDRGGQPQHF. Combining the CDR3 with reference TRBV19 and TRBJ1-5 gives the whole variable domain DGGITQSPKYLFRKEGQNVTLSCEQNLNHDAMYWYRQDPGQGLRLIYYSQIVNDFQKGDIAEGYSVSREKKESFPLTVTSAQKNPTAFYLCASSIRDRGGQPQHFGDGTRLSIL.

By proportion, this clone is medium-sized. This chain uses TRBV4-3 with TRBJ2-7, with D unresolved. Looked up from germline, CDR1 is LGHNA and CDR2 is YSLEER. V lost 1 base, J lost 0 bases, and 10 bases lay in between. The CDR3 loop spans 15 amino acids. CDR3 coding DNA: TGCGCCAGCAGCCAAGCTGTCCGGAGCTCCTACGAGCAGTACTTC. As protein: CASSQAVRSSYEQYF.

The chain uses TRBV12-3 or TRBV12-4 and TRBJ2-1; 7 bases fit TRBD1. The CDR3 runs 13 residues. Trimming took 5 bases from V and 7 from J; bases not matched to a gene: 5. CDR3 nucleotides: TGTGCCAGCAGTCCCCAGACAGGGAATGAGCAGTTCTTC. It translates to CASSPQTGNEQFF.

The genes are TRBV4-3 and TRBJ1-1, with 7 bases aligning to TRBD1. The CDR3 totals 16 residues. V lost 0 bases to trimming and J lost 4 bases; unmatched junction nucleotides: 8. Germline loops: CDR1 LGHNA, CDR2 YSLEER. The CDR3 coding sequence is TGCGCCAGCAGCCAAGAAGGGGCAGGGGGGATCACTGAAGCTTTCTTT. Translation gives CASSQEGAGGITEAFF.

The chain couples TRBV30 to TRBJ2-5; no clear D. V was trimmed by 1 base and J by 4 bases, leaving 10 bases between them. This CDR3 is built from 13 residues. The V gene's germline CDR1 is GTSNPN and CDR2 SVGIG (reference sequence). CDR3 sequence (DNA): TGTGCCTGGAGTGGGGTAGCTAGAGAGACCCAGTACTTC. Translating it yields CAWSGVARETQYF.

The genes are TRBV5-1 and TRBJ2-7, with 12 bases matching TRBD2. CDR3 length: 17 amino acids. Germline CDR1 reads SGHRS; CDR2 reads YFSETQ. Trimming took 1 base from V and 0 from J; bases not matched to a gene: 5. CDR3 coding DNA: TGCGCCAGCAGCTTGATACTAGCGGGAGGTTACTCCTACGAGCAGTACTTC. It encodes CASSLILAGGYSYEQYF.

The CDR3 DNA is TGCGCCAGCAGCCCAGGGACACCTACCGGGGAGCTGTTTTTT. Protein sequence: CASSPGTPTGELFF. The rearrangement uses TRBV5-1 and TRBJ2-2; possibly TRBD1 for D (6 bases). V was shortened by 4 bases and J by 5 bases, with 12 bases between the two germline ends. Germline CDR1 SGHRS, CDR2 YFSETQ. This CDR3 is built from 14 residues.

Worth noting for this clone: The same CDR3 can be traced to other DNA sequences in this sample. The genes are TRBV5-1 and TRBJ2-1, with D perhaps TRBD1 (6 bases). V dropped 1 base and J dropped 3 bases, with 11 bases sitting between them. The CDR3 totals 15 residues. Germline V lookup: CDR1 SGHRS, CDR2 YFSETQ. The CDR3 loop is CASSLQGTSYNEQFF. As DNA, the CDR3 is TGCGCCAGCAGCTTGCAGGGGACGAGCTACAATGAGCAGTTCTTC.

Written as DNA, the CDR3 is TGTGCCTGGAGTGTAAGCCACGATTTCAACAATGAGCAGTTCTTC. Translated: CAWSVSHDFNNEQFF. This chain connects TRBV30 to TRBJ2-1; D not resolved. The CDR3 has 15 residues. Trimming pared 0 bases from V and 5 bases from J, leaving 14 bases between. Germline-derived CDR1 and CDR2 are GTSNPN and SVGIG (reference sequence).

This clone was observed once. The chain links TRBV29-1 to TRBJ1-2; no firm D call. Germline CDR1 is SQVTM and CDR2 is ANQGSEA. Trimming removed 3 bases from V and 14 bases from J, with 16 bases in between. The CDR3 runs to 11 residues. Written as DNA, the CDR3 is TGCAGCGTTGATATCGTCGGGATTACGACCTTC. This encodes CSVDIVGITTF.